The 14 T cell receptor beta chains listed next were all sequenced from one sample in a study of metastatic and nonmetastatic thyroid tumors. From the PCR reads, TCRdb re-called clones with MiXCR. The profile shows tens of thousands of clones, around 15% of them singletons. Treatment of any kind had been given to no patient before thyroid surgery. The specimen sequenced was blood. The receptors stem from a female donor with papillary thyroid cancer or a benign thyroid nodule (not recorded which). Some clones in this sample may be carry-over from other donors' samples.

This clone was counted a few times. This may come from a read error, since a much larger clone is one base off. The J gene is TRBJ2-3, the V gene TRBV11-1, with D perhaps assigned TRBD1 or TRBD2 (5 bases each). V lost 3 bases, J lost 2 bases, and 12 bases lay in between. Germline V lookup: CDR1 SGHAT, CDR2 FQDESV (reference sequence). This CDR3 region has 15 residues. The DNA for the CDR3 is TGTGCCAGCAGCTTTCGGGACCCAATCACAGATACGCAGTATTTT. Translation gives CASSFRDPITDTQYF.

This clone was recorded at least ten times. The DNA of the CDR3 is TGTGCCAGCAGCCAAGATGGGGGTCGCTACGAGCAGTACTTC. Encoded protein: CASSQDGGRYEQYF. The chain uses TRBV4-2 and TRBJ2-7; D may match TRBD1 or TRBD2 (5 bases each). The CDR3 totals 14 residues. Germline CDR1 is LGHNA and CDR2 is YNFKEQ. V lost 0 bases to trimming and J lost 3 bases, with 9 bases between them.

A remark on this clone: Here the CDR3 omits its conserved ending phenylalanine or tryptophan, so a read error is the likely source. The gene calls are TRBV28 and TRBJ2-6; D remains unclear. The CDR3 totals 17 residues. Trimming took off 7 bases at V and 2 bases at J, with 18 bases between the two ends. Germline lookup yields CDR1 MDHEN and CDR2 SYDVKM. The CDR3 protein is CASTLGCAGTGANVLTS. As DNA, the CDR3 is TGTGCCAGCACCCTCGGCTGTGCAGGAACTGGGGCCAACGTCCTGACTTCC.

This sequence joins TRBV18 and TRBJ2-2; 7 nucleotides line up with TRBD2. Per the germline V gene, CDR1 is KGHSH and CDR2 is LQKENI. The CDR3 extends over 16 amino acids. The trim removed 0 bases at V and 6 bases at J, leaving 7 bases unmatched. CDR3 coding DNA: TGTGCCAGCTCACCACCTCTCGGGAGGAGGCCCGGGGAGCTGTTTTTT. This codes for CASSPPLGRRPGELFF.

This clone came up many times. This sequence joins TRBV6-1 and TRBJ2-5; D is perhaps TRBD1 or TRBD2 (5 bases each). V was pared by 4 bases and J by 3 bases, with 18 bases between. Per the germline V gene, CDR1 is MNHNS and CDR2 is SASEGT. The CDR3 contains 16 residues. The CDR3 region is CASSAHRDPLEETQYF. In DNA, the CDR3 is TGTGCCAGCAGTGCCCACCGGGACCCGCTAGAAGAGACCCAGTACTTC.

For this clone: Other DNA variants within this sample encode the same CDR3. The chain carries TRBV18 and TRBJ2-7, with D possibly TRBD2 on 7 matching bases. Germline CDR1 reads KGHSH; CDR2 reads LQKENI. Trimming shortened V by 3 bases and J by 0 bases, and 18 bases separated the two germline ends. The CDR3 is made up of 17 amino acids. This CDR3 is CASSPPQRGGLSYEQYF. In DNA, the CDR3 is TGTGCCAGCTCACCTCCTCAGAGGGGGGGTCTCTCCTACGAGCAGTACTTC. Drawing the rest from reference TRBV18 and TRBJ2-7, the complete variable domain is NAGVMQNPRHLVRRRGQEARLRCSPMKGHSHVYWYRQLPEEGLKFMVYLQKENIIDESGMPKERFSAEFPKEGPSILRIQQVVRGDSAAYFCASSPPQRGGLSYEQYFGPGTRLTVT.

By share, this clone counts as medium-sized. The chain combines TRBV28 with TRBJ1-1, with TRBD1 identical over 7 bases. The CDR3 consists of 16 residues. CDR1 and CDR2 from the germline V gene are MDHEN and SYDVKM. The V segment lost 5 bases and the J segment 6 bases; nucleotides outside the gene matches: 15. The CDR3 protein is CASSTIGQGQIAEAFF. Written as DNA, the CDR3 is TGTGCCAGCAGTACAATCGGGCAGGGACAGATTGCTGAAGCTTTCTTT.

In its sample, this clone was seen a few times. The chain recombines TRBV20-1 with TRBJ2-7; D uncertain. The CDR3 has 11 amino acids. The germline CDR1 and CDR2 sequences are DFQATT and SNEGSKA (reference sequence). V was trimmed by 1 base and J by 4 bases, leaving 5 bases between them. This chain's CDR3 is CSARGPYEQYF. CDR3 DNA sequence: TGCAGTGCTAGAGGGCCGTACGAGCAGTACTTC.

The V call is TRBV6-6, the J call TRBJ2-7, with 9 bases lining up with TRBD1. V shed 2 bases and J 6 bases; nucleotides not matched to a gene: 5. The CDR3 loop spans 14 amino acids. Looked up from germline, CDR1 is MNHNY and CDR2 is SVGAGI (reference sequence). The CDR3 nucleotides are TGTGCCAGCAGTTACAAGGGACAGGGAGGCGAGCAGTACTTC. This encodes CASSYKGQGGEQYF.

The rearrangement links TRBV7-2 to TRBJ2-2; D not certain. Trimming left V 1 base short and J 0 bases short, with 3 bases between. Germline-derived CDR1 and CDR2 are SGHTA and FQGNSA. The CDR3 is made up of 14 amino acids. The CDR3 coding sequence is TGTGCCAGCAGCTTAGTCCCGAACACCGGGGAGCTGTTTTTT. It codes for CASSLVPNTGELFF.

This clone was seen repeatedly, ten times or more. The J gene is TRBJ2-5, the V gene TRBV20-1, with 8 bases aligning to TRBD2. The V gene end was trimmed by 5 bases and the J gene end by 1 base; junction bases not matched to a gene: 6. The CDR3 runs to 14 residues. The germline gives CDR1 DFQATT, CDR2 SNEGSKA (reference sequence). The CDR3 is CSAPPGGGQETQYF. The CDR3 DNA reads as TGCAGTGCTCCCCCCGGGGGGGGCCAAGAGACCCAGTACTTC.

By proportion, this clone is medium-sized. This chain uses TRBV28 with TRBJ1-2, with 8 positions matching TRBD1. V gave up 5 bases and J gave up 8 bases; unmatched junction bases: 10. Germline CDR1 MDHEN, CDR2 SYDVKM. The CDR3 length is 14 residues. The CDR3 DNA is TGTGCCAGCAGTGGGGGCGACAGGGGTGGAGGCTACACCTTC. This sequence encodes CASSGGDRGGGYTF.

Many counts were recorded for this clone. V and J are TRBV7-9 and TRBJ2-3; 9 nucleotides match TRBD1. This CDR3 is 14 amino acids long. The V and J ends lost 5 bases and 7 bases, in that order; junction bases with no gene match: 7. Germline values: CDR1 SEHNR, CDR2 FQNEAQ (reference sequence). CDR3 in amino acids: CASSGQGIDHTQYF. The DNA for the CDR3 is TGTGCCAGCAGCGGACAGGGGATTGATCATACGCAGTATTTT.

This clone was found many times. The rearrangement uses TRBV5-1 and TRBJ2-3; the D is unclear. Germline V gene lookup returns CDR1 SGHRS and CDR2 YFSETQ. CDR3 length: 12 amino acids. Trimming stripped 0 bases from V and 5 bases from J, with 4 bases between. This CDR3 reads CASSLAGDTQYF. For the CDR3, the DNA is TGCGCCAGCAGCTTGGCTGGAGATACGCAGTATTTT.